These T cell receptor beta chains were read from a single sample in a study of PD-1 blockade in classical Hodgkin lymphoma. Profiled with immunoSEQ multiplex PCR; TCRdb holds only in-frame clones, not every one. Among roughly 77,000 clones listed, approximately 93% were seen once. Input material: peripheral blood mononuclear cells (PBMCs). The source is a human donor with classical Hodgkin lymphoma. CDR3s include the opening cysteine and the closing phenylalanine or tryptophan. The order of the fields is V gene, J gene, CDR3 protein.

TRBV27	TRBJ2-1	CASSFQTRGEQFF
TRBV18	TRBJ1-1	CASSTAAGVSEAFF
TRBV9	TRBJ1-5	CASSVGWGGNQPQHF
TRBV5-4	TRBJ2-7	CASSTPTGGSSYEQYF
TRBV7-6	TRBJ1-1	CASSPAMNTEAFF
TRBV25-1	TRBJ1-1	CASSEVGGGNTEAFF
TRBV7-2	TRBJ1-2	CASRLPGTGAFGYTF
TRBV2	TRBJ2-5	CASSERQGAETQYF
TRBV5-6	TRBJ2-5	CASSMGRIQETQYF
TRBV11-2	TRBJ2-7	CATRRGFYEQYF
TRBV6-1	TRBJ1-6	CASSAPSGQPNSPLHF
TRBV28	TRBJ2-5	CASSFSRQGKTQYF
TRBV5-1	TRBJ1-4	CAPSSMGQDRSTNEKLFF
TRBV13	TRBJ2-2	CASSAGLAGARGGELFF
TRBV6-5	TRBJ2-3	CASSLAVLTDTQYF
TRBV29-1	TRBJ2-3	CSVGLAGGPDTQYF
TRBV7-2	TRBJ2-2	CASSSTSRVAGELFF
TRBV28	TRBJ2-3	CASSRLMGGELGTDTQYF
TRBV4-3	TRBJ2-2	CASSQVLAVHTGELFF
TRBV7-2	TRBJ2-7	CASLGLAGNYEQYF
TRBV18	TRBJ1-3	CASSPDRLGNTIYF
TRBV4-3	TRBJ2-5	CASSQDLGLAGQWETQYF
TRBV29-1	-	CSVGDTKTSDYEQYF
TRBV6-1	TRBJ2-3	CASSEATGGIFADTQYF
TRBV10-2	TRBJ2-2	CASTRLAGEGELFF
TRBV6-1	TRBJ1-6	CASTGGGLNSPLHF
TRBV6-6	TRBJ1-2	CASSSRTSSYGYTF
TRBV7-6	TRBJ1-5	CASSGGQVGQGILHF
TRBV6-5	TRBJ1-3	CASSYSSGLTGNTIYF
TRBV5-6	TRBJ1-2	CASSFYTGGNGYTF
TRBV9	TRBJ2-2	CASSVVGGYPGELFF
TRBV28	TRBJ1-3	CASSLSGGGGNTIYF
TRBV10-1	-	CASSATGAYEQYF
TRBV9	TRBJ2-2	CASSVGTSTGELFF
TRBV6-6	TRBJ1-2	CASRTGTGVDNYGYTF
TRBV7-2	TRBJ1-2	CASSPSNHGTGRGDGYTF
TRBV6-1	TRBJ2-7	CASSEALVSVNSYEQYF
TRBV4-3	TRBJ2-7	CASSQDVAGGYYEQYF
TRBV19	TRBJ1-5	CASSIDLILGVGPQHF
TRBV4-1	TRBJ1-1	CASSLTGTGAFF
TRBV4-3	TRBJ2-7	CASSQGGGYEQYF
TRBV10-1	TRBJ1-1	CASSESFGGRGAFF